Each of the 12 T cell receptor beta chains below was sequenced from the same sample in a study of blood T cell repertoires in COVID-19. Sequencing was performed with immunoSEQ multiplex PCR; in TCRdb, only in-frame clones are kept and a portion is missing. This table has about 150,000 clones, about 83% appearing once. The sample comprised peripheral blood. The source is a middle-aged man with acute or convalescent COVID-19.

This clone appeared a few times. The chain joins TRBV18 to TRBJ2-5, with 8 bases lining up with TRBD2. CDR1 is KGHSH and CDR2 is LQKENI in the germline V gene. The junction had 5 bases not matched to a gene; V was cut back by 3 bases and J by 2 bases. The CDR3 runs 15 residues. The CDR3 coding sequence is TGTGCCAGCTCACCCCATAGCGGGGTTCAAGAGACCCAGTACTTC. Residues: CASSPHSGVQETQYF.

The J gene is TRBJ2-7, the V gene TRBV28; 8 bases align to TRBD1. This CDR3 spans 13 amino acids. Germline assignment: CDR1 MDHEN and CDR2 SYDVKM. V was clipped by 2 bases and J by 5 bases; unmatched bases: 2. The CDR3 loop is CASSLQGADEQYF. The CDR3 DNA is TGTGCCAGCAGTTTACAGGGGGCGGACGAGCAGTACTTC.

This clone showed up just once. The V and J genes are TRBV6-6 and TRBJ2-3; 8 bases map to TRBD1. The length of the CDR3 is 14 residues. The junction had 3 bases not matched to a gene; V was cut back by 2 bases and J by 5 bases. Germline CDR1 is MNHNY and CDR2 is SVGAGI (reference sequence). The CDR3 loop is CASSYAGGRDTQYF. As DNA, the CDR3 is TGTGCCAGCAGTTACGCAGGGGGCAGAGATACGCAGTATTTT.

In its sample, this clone was seen many times. The chain recombines TRBV5-1 with TRBJ2-5; 9 bases are a match to TRBD2. This CDR3 is built from 14 residues. The junction had 2 bases not matched to a gene; V was cut back by 4 bases and J by 1 base. CDR1 and CDR2 (germline): SGHRS, YFSETQ. The CDR3 here is CASSGGGAQETQYF. The CDR3, as DNA: TGCGCCAGCAGCGGCGGGGGGGCCCAAGAGACCCAGTACTTC.

This chain connects TRBV9 to TRBJ1-4, with a tentative D call TRBD1 (6 bases). With 3 bases removed from V and 4 bases from J, the gap between germline ends came to 10 bases. The CDR3 runs 14 residues. CDR1 and CDR2 (germline): SGDLS, YYNGEE. CDR3 nucleotides: TGTGCCAGCAGCGATGGACAGAGTAATGAAAAACTGTTTTTT. Its translation: CASSDGQSNEKLFF. Looking up the rest from reference TRBV9 and TRBJ1-4 gives the full variable domain: DSGVTQTPKHLITATGQRVTLRCSPRSGDLSVYWYQQSLDQGLQFLIQYYNGEERAKGNILERFSAQQFPDLHSELNLSSLELGDSALYFCASSDGQSNEKLFFGSGTQLSVL.

The chain links TRBV27 to TRBJ2-3; 12 nucleotides match TRBD2. The germline gives CDR1 MNHEY, CDR2 SMNVEV (reference sequence). The CDR3 is 15 amino acids. The V segment lost 7 bases and the J segment 0 bases; nucleotides outside the gene matches: 2. CDR3 coding DNA: TGTGCCAGCATGACTAGCGGGGGTAGCACAGATACGCAGTATTTT. It encodes CASMTSGGSTDTQYF.

This clone was seen just once. The chain joins TRBV5-6 to TRBJ2-7, with TRBD2 as a possible D gene (5 bases). Trimming pared 1 base from V and 6 bases from J, leaving 11 bases between. Per the germline V gene, CDR1 is SGHDT and CDR2 is YYEEEE. The CDR3 spans 13 residues. This CDR3 is CASSLRGMGEQYF. The DNA of the CDR3 is TGTGCCAGCAGCTTGAGAGGGATGGGCGAGCAGTACTTC.

This sequence joins TRBV27 and TRBJ2-7; tentative D call: TRBD1 (5 bases). The V end lost 5 bases, the J end lost 0 bases, and 11 bases lay between the germline ends. The CDR3 length is 14 residues. CDR1 and CDR2 (germline): MNHEY, SMNVEV (reference sequence). The CDR3 region has the DNA TGTGCCAGCAGTCCCCGACAGACCTCCTACGAGCAGTACGTC. Translation: CASSPRQTSYEQYV.

This clone was seen only a few times. V gene TRBV5-1 combines with J gene TRBJ2-1; possibly TRBD2 for D (6 bases). The ends were cut back, 3 bases at V and 8 bases at J, with 12 bases in the middle. CDR1 is SGHRS and CDR2 is YFSETQ in the germline V gene. The CDR3 length is 13 residues. In DNA form, the CDR3 reads TGCGCCAGCAGCTGGGGAGGAGTCGATGAGCAGTTCTTC. This codes for CASSWGGVDEQFF.

V is TRBV19 and J is TRBJ2-1; 9 bases are shared with TRBD1. Trimming cost V 5 bases and J 9 bases; bases outside gene matches: 5. The germline V gene encodes CDR1 LNHDA and CDR2 SQIVND (reference sequence). This CDR3 contains 13 residues. Here the CDR3 reads CASSGTGKGEQFF. The CDR3 DNA follows: TGTGCCAGTAGTGGGACAGGGAAAGGTGAGCAGTTCTTC.

The chain is built from TRBV7-9 and TRBJ1-1, with TRBD1 identical over 11 bases. CDR3 length equals 15 residues. V was clipped by 5 bases and J by 3 bases; unmatched bases: 5. Per germline, CDR1 SEHNR and CDR2 FQNEAQ (reference sequence). The CDR3 DNA sequence: TGTGCCAGCAGCGCGGGACAGGGGGGTTACACTGAAGCTTTCTTT. This encodes CASSAGQGGYTEAFF.

The chain uses TRBV3-1 (or the pseudogene TRBV3-2) and TRBJ1-2; no clear D. Looked up from germline, CDR1 is LGHDT and CDR2 is YNNKEL (reference sequence). Trimming removed 0 bases at V and 8 bases at J, with 13 bases between. This CDR3 has 14 residues. The CDR3 region has the DNA TGTGCCAGCAGCCAAGATTGGGCGGGGAGAGGCTACACCTTC. This codes for CASSQDWAGRGYTF.